This T cell receptor beta chain was profiled in a study of T-cell memory formation after mild COVID-19 (dated by TCRdb to about 2021). Turning to the overall study: Most TCR sequence clusters were specific to one of the two donors. Two young, previously healthy adult volunteers made up the cohort, one male and one female. In a couple of donors, T-cell clones that expanded and contracted after mild COVID-19 were tracked by sequencing TCRalpha and TCRbeta repertoires over time. Study-level results and caveats: SARS-CoV-2 specificity was not confirmed for the second-wave clones peaking on day 37. From day 15 to 85, contracting clones showed balanced CD4/CD8 phenotypes, whereas a second wave of clones that expanded from day 15 to 37 leaned towards CD4+. Some responding clones were found in pre-infection memory, which suggests that pre-existing cross-reactive memory T cells took part in the SARS-CoV-2 response. Contracting CD4+ clones were found mainly in CM and EM memory subsets, while CD8+ clones were enriched in EMRA. The study included only a couple of mild cases, and larger cohorts that include severe cases with pre-infection samples were judged to be necessary.

This sample was sequenced with an Illumina NovaSeq 6000. Using 5'RACE with constant-segment primers, TCRalpha and TCRbeta cDNA libraries were constructed, with sample barcodes and unique molecular identifiers added in the process. RNA was extracted from every sample with Trizol reagent. Amplification of the libraries took two PCR steps, and the second step added a second sample barcode plus Illumina TruSeq adapters. The libraries were sequenced on an Illumina NovaSeq using 2 x 150 bp paired-end reads. In the paper's pipeline: The reads were demultiplexed and collapsed into UMI-guided consensus sequences using migec v1.2.7. Using mixcr v2.1.11, UMI consensuses were aligned to TRA and TRB V and J templates and then assembled into clonotypes. A clonotype was counted as expanded or contracted only when both edgeR and NoisET called the clonotype significant, with the noise models trained on biological replicates. edgeR calls used a false discovery rate-adjusted p below 0.01 and a log2 fold-change threshold of 1. As an exploratory analysis of dynamics, PCA with hierarchical clustering was applied to max-normalized trajectories of the 1000 most abundant clonotypes. Separately sequenced CD4+ and CD8+ repertoires were used to assign the CD4 or CD8 phenotype of responding clones. Using fastp at Q25 and MiXCR, TCRdb reprocessed the public reads and kept productive beta chains. Rows are unified per CDR3 protein, each entry keeping the most common DNA and genes. It is TCRdb's table, rather than the study itself, that gives the V and J calls and clone size. For this sample there are hundreds of thousands of distinct CDR3 sequences; roughly 20% appear just once. The ten largest clones represent about 8.4% of the sample.

As regards this clonotype: The specificity of this receptor is unknown. Qualities for individual bases were not recorded, and no much larger clone is one base off.

Ficoll-Paque density gradient centrifugation was used to isolate PBMCs. This clonotype was sampled from an adult woman who had mild COVID-19 (a few samples of this study predate the infection). The sample titles of this study are shuffled in the database, so cell type and time point are left out; the donor was told from shared clones. The sequenced material came from PBMCs or a T cell subset sorted from them (not recorded which).

CDR3 protein: CASMGRENEQFF. In nucleotide form, the sequence is TGTGCCAGCATGGGCAGGGAAAATGAGCAGTTCTTC. Recombination joined TRBV6-5 with TRBJ2-1; the best D guess is TRBD1, with 5 bases matching. CDR1 MNHEY and CDR2 SVGAGI were looked up in the germline V gene. The CDR3 runs 12 residues from the cysteine to the phenylalanine. Just CDR3 DNA is preserved here, 36 bases in frame from base 1. V lost 7 bases and J lost 7 bases; the stretch between them is 11 bases long.